Below, 14 T cell receptor beta chains from the same sample are listed, as sequenced in a study of CD4 T cells in relation to SARS-CoV-2 and coronaviruses. Unexposed donor CD4+ T cells date from 2011-2018, before the COVID-19 pandemic. Assay used: immunoSEQ multiplex PCR; TCRdb lists only in-frame clones, some missing. The sample includes tens of thousands of clones, over 90% of them seen just once. Sequences were obtained from naive CD4+ T cells from PBMCs. Subset meaning: naive CD4+ T cells isolated by negative enrichment. These receptors originate from a human donor in good health.

This clone was seen once. The CDR3 sequence: CASSGGLGNQPQHF. DNA of the CDR3: TGTGCCAGCAGTGGTGGGTTGGGCAATCAGCCCCAGCATTTT. The chain has TRBV27 and TRBJ1-5, with D unresolved. The V and J ends lost 5 bases and 2 bases respectively, with 10 bases between them. The CDR3 is made up of 14 amino acids. Germline CDR1 MNHEY, CDR2 SMNVEV (reference sequence).

The chain joins TRBV4-1 to TRBJ1-5; 9 bases match TRBD1. With 4 bases clipped from V and 6 bases from J, the junction kept 16 bases outside the gene matches. Germline V lookup: CDR1 MGHRA, CDR2 YSYEKL. This CDR3 is built from 18 residues. The CDR3, as DNA: TGCGCCAGCAGCCTAAGCCCGCCGGGACAGGGCTTAGGTCAGCCCCAGCATTTT. Protein product: CASSLSPPGQGLGQPQHF.

The chain combines TRBV4-1 with TRBJ2-7, with 15 bases identical to TRBD2. V shed 0 bases, J shed 3 bases, and the junction held 12 bases outside the gene matches. This CDR3 is built from 20 residues. The germline V gene has CDR1 MGHRA and CDR2 YSYEKL. CDR3 protein: CASSQEVWTSGRVAVYEQYF. CDR3 bases: TGCGCCAGCAGCCAAGAAGTTTGGACTAGCGGGAGGGTGGCGGTCTACGAGCAGTACTTC.

The chain recombines TRBV6-1 with TRBJ2-1; no clear D gene. Per the germline V gene, CDR1 is MNHNS and CDR2 is SASEGT. V was clipped by 2 bases and J by 0 bases, with 26 bases between them. This CDR3 comprises 21 residues. The CDR3 loop reads CASSESWGSVLLPSSYNEQFF. CDR3 DNA: TGTGCCAGCAGTGAATCGTGGGGAAGCGTACTGCTCCCCAGCTCCTACAATGAGCAGTTCTTC.

This CDR3 is CASSRRLAKSSYNEQFF. CDR3 DNA: TGTGCCAGCAGCCGGCGACTAGCGAAGAGCTCCTACAATGAGCAGTTCTTC. The chain uses TRBV3-1 (or the pseudogene TRBV3-2) and TRBJ2-1; 8 nucleotides agree with TRBD2. V shed 4 bases and J 0 bases; nucleotides not matched to a gene: 8. Germline values: CDR1 LGHDT, CDR2 YNNKEL (reference sequence). The CDR3 covers 17 residues.

This chain joins TRBV12-3 or TRBV12-4 and TRBJ2-1; 8 positions agree with TRBD2. The V gene end was trimmed by 3 bases and the J gene end by 8 bases; junction bases not matched to a gene: 3. CDR3 size: 13 residues. CDR3 residues: CASSFREGHEQFF. CDR3 coding DNA: TGTGCCAGCAGTTTCCGGGAGGGGCATGAGCAGTTCTTC.

This sequence joins TRBV5-1 and TRBJ1-1; perhaps TRBD1 as D (5 bases). The CDR3 is made up of 15 amino acids. The germline CDR1 and CDR2 sequences are SGHRS and YFSETQ. The V gene lost 4 bases and the J gene lost 4 bases, with 17 bases spanning the gap. Here the CDR3 DNA reads TGCGCCAGCAGCCCAAATCCAGGGTTGGGCACTGAAGCTTTCTTT. It translates to CASSPNPGLGTEAFF. The whole variable domain, filled in from reference TRBV5-1 and TRBJ1-1, reads KAGVTQTPRYLIKTRGQQVTLSCSPISGHRSVSWYQQTPGQGLQFLFEYFSETQRNKGNFPGRFSGRQFSNSRSEMNVSTLELGDSALYLCASSPNPGLGTEAFFGQGTRLTVV.

V usage is TRBV27 and J usage is TRBJ2-1; D may match TRBD1 or TRBD2 (7 bases each). Germline-derived CDR1 and CDR2 are MNHEY and SMNVEV (reference sequence). The CDR3 consists of 15 residues. V was clipped by 5 bases and J by 7 bases, with 18 bases between them. The CDR3 DNA sequence: TGTGCCAGCAGTCGAGGGGAGGGGGCAAAAAATGAGCAGTTCTTC. Translating it yields CASSRGEGAKNEQFF.

V usage is TRBV6-2 or TRBV6-3 and J usage is TRBJ1-1; TRBD1 matches 9 bases. The CDR3 is made up of 16 amino acids. Germline V gene sequence: CDR1 MNHEY, CDR2 SVGEGT. The V gene end was trimmed by 6 bases and the J gene end by 8 bases; junction bases not matched to a gene: 16. The CDR3 loop reads CASSPGGQGLTIEAFF. The CDR3 DNA reads as TGTGCCAGCAGCCCTGGGGGACAGGGCCTAACTATCGAAGCTTTCTTT.

V is TRBV5-1 and J is TRBJ2-1, with 11 bases matching TRBD2. Trimming took 1 base from V and 5 from J; bases not matched to a gene: 5. From germline, CDR1 is SGHRS and CDR2 YFSETQ. The CDR3 is made up of 16 amino acids. The CDR3 nucleotides are TGCGCCAGCAGCTTGCTCGGGACTAGCGGAAACAATGAGCAGTTCTTC. Its translation: CASSLLGTSGNNEQFF.

This chain uses TRBV7-9 with TRBJ1-2; 7 bases align to TRBD1. The germline V gene encodes CDR1 SEHNR and CDR2 FQNEAQ (reference sequence). The junction had 7 bases not matched to a gene; V was cut back by 5 bases and J by 7 bases. The length of the CDR3 is 13 residues. CDR3 DNA sequence: TGTGCCAGCAGCCCCACAGGGGCCGGTGGCTACACCTTC. This sequence encodes CASSPTGAGGYTF.

V usage is TRBV4-1 and J usage is TRBJ1-5, with 7 bases lining up with TRBD1. This CDR3 has 17 amino acids. With V trimmed by 0 bases and J by 2 bases, 7 bases remained unmatched. The germline V gene encodes CDR1 MGHRA and CDR2 YSYEKL. The CDR3 here is CASSQEGRGLGNQPQHF. Here the CDR3 DNA reads TGCGCCAGCAGCCAAGAGGGCAGGGGGTTAGGCAATCAGCCCCAGCATTTT.

The chain has TRBV4-2 and TRBJ2-7; 8 bases fit TRBD2. V lost 6 bases to trimming and J lost 2 bases; unmatched junction nucleotides: 6. CDR1 and CDR2 (germline): LGHNA, YNFKEQ. The CDR3 extends over 14 amino acids. The CDR3 coding sequence is TGTGCCAGCAGATCTAATAGCGGGGCCTACGAGCAGTACTTC. This encodes CASRSNSGAYEQYF.

V gene TRBV5-1 combines with J gene TRBJ2-1, with D unresolved. Trimming removed 5 bases from V and 5 bases from J, with 11 bases in between. This CDR3 is built from 13 residues. Germline V CDR1 and CDR2: SGHRS, YFSETQ. The CDR3 protein is CASSEGVNNEQFF. The CDR3 DNA sequence: TGCGCCAGCAGTGAAGGTGTAAACAATGAGCAGTTCTTC.